The next 6 T cell receptor beta chains were all read from a single sample in a study of beta chain features in type 1 diabetes. These receptors lack a known antigen. General study results and limits: Type 1 diabetes patients had TCRB CDR3s that were shorter (moderately but significantly so) in all four CD4+ subsets.

Expressed TCRB transcripts got sequenced, as all isolated RNA was reverse transcribed. Assay: immunoSEQ multiplex PCR; the TCRdb copy retains only in-frame clones and omits some. The sample has more than 550,000 clones, over 12% seen once. The specimen sequenced was naive CD4+ T cells from blood. Source of these receptors: a man aged 18 to 29 with type 1 diabetes.

J is TRBJ2-1 and V is TRBV5-4; 9 positions agree with TRBD1. Germline V gene lookup returns CDR1 SGHNT and CDR2 YYREEE (reference sequence). The CDR3 is 16 amino acids. The trim removed 7 bases at V and 5 bases at J, leaving 13 bases unmatched. The CDR3 region is CASGTGTGRGDNEQFF. Written as DNA, the CDR3 is TGTGCCAGCGGGACCGGGACAGGGAGAGGAGACAATGAGCAGTTCTTC.

The V and J genes are TRBV29-1 and TRBJ2-7; D uncertain. Deletions cut 1 base from V and 5 bases from J, with 6 bases between. Germline CDR1 and CDR2: SQVTM and ANQGSEA. The CDR3 has 11 amino acids. CDR3 loop: CSVEVGHEQYF. CDR3 DNA: TGCAGCGTTGAAGTTGGCCACGAGCAGTACTTC.

To note about this clone: Different DNA sequences within this sample yield the same CDR3. The chain is built from TRBV5-1 and TRBJ2-5; D uncertain. Per the germline V gene, CDR1 is SGHRS and CDR2 is YFSETQ. V lost 0 bases and J 1 base, leaving 7 bases between the germline ends. This CDR3 spans 14 amino acids. The CDR3 protein is CASSLGGSQETQYF. The CDR3, as DNA: TGCGCCAGCAGCTTGGGTGGCAGCCAAGAGACCCAGTACTTC. Full variable domain (rest looked up from reference TRBV5-1 and TRBJ2-5): KAGVTQTPRYLIKTRGQQVTLSCSPISGHRSVSWYQQTPGQGLQFLFEYFSETQRNKGNFPGRFSGRQFSNSRSEMNVSTLELGDSALYLCASSLGGSQETQYFGPGTRLLVL.

This clone was counted a single time. The gene calls are TRBV5-1 and TRBJ2-6, with unresolved D. V lost 4 bases and J lost 3, with 11 bases in between. Germline V lookup: CDR1 SGHRS, CDR2 YFSETQ. This CDR3 comprises 15 residues. CDR3 in DNA: TGCGCCAGCAGCCCGGAAGCCTTTGGGGCCAACGTCCTGACTTTC. This translates into CASSPEAFGANVLTF.

This clone was found a few times. This chain connects TRBV2 to TRBJ2-5, with TRBD1 matching over 7 bases. Germline V gives CDR1 SNHLY, CDR2 FYNNEI. The CDR3 spans 12 residues. Unmatched junction bases numbered 2, after V lost 6 bases and J lost 4 bases. CDR3: CASRGDRETQYF. For the CDR3, the DNA is TGTGCCAGCAGAGGGGACAGAGAGACCCAGTACTTC. Full variable domain (rest looked up from reference TRBV2 and TRBJ2-5): EPEVTQTPSHQVTQMGQEVILRCVPISNHLYFYWYRQILGQKVEFLVSFYNNEISEKSEIFDDQFSVERPDGSNFTLKIRSTKLEDSAMYFCASRGDRETQYFGPGTRLLVL.

There are a few counts of this clone. The chain recombines TRBV4-3 with TRBJ2-2; D not resolved. Germline V gene data show CDR1 as LGHNA and CDR2 as YSLEER. CDR3 length: 15 residues. Trimming took 4 bases from V and 8 from J, leaving 17 bases between them. The CDR3 sequence: CASSPFYPGSGELFF. In nucleotides, the CDR3 is TGCGCCAGCAGCCCCTTTTATCCGGGTTCAGGGGAGCTGTTTTTT.